These T cell receptor beta chains were read from a single sample in a study of blood T cells in healthy people across ages. Each CDR3 protein is one row after TCRdb ran MiXCR on the 5' RACE reads. The sample has hundreds of thousands of distinct CDR3 sequences, roughly 60% seen once. Sample: blood. The source is a man aged 30 to 45 in good health. Each CDR3 is given with its conserved first and last residue. A D gene is named only where the DNA matches it firmly. Part of the rows lack a size; the others show once, few, many or a class for expanded clones.

abundance	d_gene	v_gene	j_gene	CDR3nt	CDR3aa
-	TRBD2	TRBV4-2	TRBJ2-5	TGTGCCAGCAGCCAAGAGGAAAAGCGGGGGGGCGGTGAGACCCAGTACTTC	CASSQEEKRGGGETQYF
-	TRBD2	TRBV20-1	TRBJ2-5	TGCAGTGCTAGTTCGCTTGCCAGCGGGGGGGAGTACGAGACCCAGTACTTC	CSASSLASGGEYETQYF
-	-	TRBV27	TRBJ2-7	TGTGCCAGCAGTCCCCTGACAGGATTTTACTACGAGCAGTACTTC	CASSPLTGFYYEQYF
-	TRBD2	TRBV7-9	TRBJ2-7	TGTGCCAGCAGCTTAACAGGGGGCTCTGGACTAGCGGGGGCCTACGAGCAGTACTTC	CASSLTGGSGLAGAYEQYF
-	-	TRBV10-3	TRBJ2-7	TGTGCCATCAGTGAGTCGATGCAGGGGCGGGACGAGCAGTACTTC	CAISESMQGRDEQYF
-	-	TRBV5-5	TRBJ2-1	TGTGCCAGCAGCTTGACCGGGACACCGCGTACCTACAATGAGCAGTTCTTC	CASSLTGTPRTYNEQFF
many	-	TRBV7-2	TRBJ1-2	TGTGCCAGCGGATTGGACGTTAACTATGGCTACACCTTC	CASGLDVNYGYTF
-	-	TRBV27	TRBJ2-1	TGTGCCAGCATCGGACAGAACCCATACAATGAGCAGTTCTTC	CASIGQNPYNEQFF
-	TRBD1	TRBV14	TRBJ2-5	TGTGCCAGCAACCAAAACAGGGGGCAAGAGACCCAGTACTTC	CASNQNRGQETQYF
-	-	TRBV12-3/TRBV12-4	TRBJ1-2	TGCGCCAGCACCCCGAGGGGGGGATACCAGTCTGGCTACACCTTC	CASTPRGGYQSGYTF
-	TRBD1	TRBV28	TRBJ2-4	TGTGCCAGCAGGTCGGACAGGGTCCGACAGTACTTC	CASRSDRVRQYF
few	-	TRBV5-1	TRBJ2-1	TGCGCCAGCAGCTTCGGGCAGACCCTCAATGAGCAGTTCTTC	CASSFGQTLNEQFF
-	-	TRBV24-1	TRBJ1-1	TGTGCCACCAGTGATTCACCGGGATCTGGGTCTTTCTTT	CATSDSPGSGSFF
-	TRBD2	TRBV20-1	TRBJ2-7	TGCAGTGCCCGCGGGGGGCCCGACGACTACGAGCAGTACTTC	CSARGGPDDYEQYF
few	-	TRBV20-1	TRBJ2-7	TGCAGTGCTAGGCGGGACACCTCCTACGAGCAGTACTTC	CSARRDTSYEQYF
-	TRBD1	TRBV4-3	TRBJ2-7	TGCGCCAGCAGCCACCGGAGACGGGACAGCCCCTACGAGCAGTACTTC	CASSHRRRDSPYEQYF
few	-	TRBV4-3	TRBJ2-3	TGCGCCAGCAGCCAAGTAAAGGACTCCCGCGGAGATACGCAGTATTTT	CASSQVKDSRGDTQYF
-	-	TRBV15	TRBJ2-7	TGTGCCACCAGCAGGGCAGGGTTATCCTACGAGCAGTACTTC	CATSRAGLSYEQYF
once	TRBD1	TRBV5-1	TRBJ2-7	TGCGCCAGCAGCTCCAGGGGGCATACCTACGAGCAGTACTTC	CASSSRGHTYEQYF
-	-	TRBV29-1	TRBJ2-4	TGCAGCGTTGAAGATCCCTGGGGGCGGGACATACAAACCAAAAACATTCAGTACTTC	CSVEDPWGRDIQTKNIQYF
-	-	TRBV3-1	TRBJ1-5	TGTGCCAGCGGCGCAGAACAGCCCCAGCATTTT	CASGAEQPQHF
-	TRBD2	TRBV7-3	TRBJ2-3	TGTGCCAGCAGCCCAACAGCGGGGAGGGCAGATACGCAGTATTTT	CASSPTAGRADTQYF
many	-	TRBV7-8	TRBJ2-7	TGTGCCAGCAGCTCCTCCGGATGGGGCTCCTACGAGCAGTACTTC	CASSSSGWGSYEQYF
-	-	TRBV10-3	TRBJ1-2	TGTGCCATCAGTGAGTCTGTGGAGGGATTCTATGGCTACACCTTC	CAISESVEGFYGYTF
-	-	TRBV9	TRBJ2-2	TGTGCCAGCAGCCCTCGGACCACCCCCACCGGGGAGCTGTTTTTT	CASSPRTTPTGELFF
-	-	TRBV27	TRBJ2-3	TGTGCCAGCAGTCAAAGGGGGGACCGCACAGATACGCAGTATTTT	CASSQRGDRTDTQYF
-	-	TRBV27	TRBJ2-3	TGTGCCAGCAGTCCTAGACTTCGTTACGATACGCAGTATTTT	CASSPRLRYDTQYF
-	TRBD2	TRBV4-3	TRBJ2-5	TGCGCCAGCAGCCTTCAAGCGGGGGGGCGGACCCAGTACTTC	CASSLQAGGRTQYF
-	TRBD2	TRBV7-9	TRBJ2-5	TGTGCCAGCACGACCGGGACTAGCACTGAGCAGTACTTC	CASTTGTSTEQYF
few	TRBD1	TRBV7-8	TRBJ2-7	TGTGCCAGCAGCTTGAGGGGGACAGGGGTCGAGCAGTACTTC	CASSLRGTGVEQYF
few	-	TRBV7-9	TRBJ2-1	TGTGCCAGCAGCTTAGATTCGGCAGGTGACAATGAGCAGTTCTTC	CASSLDSAGDNEQFF
-	TRBD1	TRBV28	TRBJ2-1	TGTGCCAGCTTGAGACAGGGGCTCAGGAAGCAGTTCTTC	CASLRQGLRKQFF
-	-	TRBV5-5	TRBJ2-7	TGTGCCTGCTATGGTGGGGACTCCTACGAGCAGTACTTC	CACYGGDSYEQYF
-	TRBD2	TRBV7-3	TRBJ2-2	TGTGCCAGCAGCTCGGGACTAGCGGGAGCCACCGGGGAGCTGTTTTTT	CASSSGLAGATGELFF
few	TRBD1	TRBV24-1	TRBJ2-7	TGTGCCACCAGACCAAAACCGGGACAGGGGGACGAGCAGTACTTC	CATRPKPGQGDEQYF
-	TRBD1	TRBV4-2	TRBJ2-1	TGTGCCAGCAGCCCGACAGGGTGGGATGAGCAGTTCTTC	CASSPTGWDEQFF